What follows is one T cell receptor (beta chain) and its context. This entry comes from a study of blood T cell repertoires in COVID-19. At the level of the study: T cells, B-cell-depleted T cells, or PBMCs provided the cDNA or gDNA that served as material.

CDR1 and CDR2 from the germline V gene are WNHNN and SYGVQD (reference sequence). This CDR3 is built from 14 residues. V lost 4 bases and J lost 5; bases outside the gene matches: 1. In the original workflow: Cell counts per sample came from amplifying reference gene primers. Produced via immunoSEQ multiplex PCR; TCRdb's table is partial and in-frame only. Clone size and the V and J calls come from that table; the DNA yielded D and trimming. The table lists fewer than 300,000 clones, 88% of them singletons. This TCR was sampled from a man aged 18 to 35 with active or convalescent COVID-19. Material for sequencing was peripheral blood. The rearrangement links TRBV10-1 to TRBJ2-3, with 12 bases matching TRBD2. The CDR3 spells CASSATSGGDTQYF. In DNA form, the CDR3 reads TGCGCCAGCAGTGCGACTAGCGGGGGAGATACGCAGTATTTT.